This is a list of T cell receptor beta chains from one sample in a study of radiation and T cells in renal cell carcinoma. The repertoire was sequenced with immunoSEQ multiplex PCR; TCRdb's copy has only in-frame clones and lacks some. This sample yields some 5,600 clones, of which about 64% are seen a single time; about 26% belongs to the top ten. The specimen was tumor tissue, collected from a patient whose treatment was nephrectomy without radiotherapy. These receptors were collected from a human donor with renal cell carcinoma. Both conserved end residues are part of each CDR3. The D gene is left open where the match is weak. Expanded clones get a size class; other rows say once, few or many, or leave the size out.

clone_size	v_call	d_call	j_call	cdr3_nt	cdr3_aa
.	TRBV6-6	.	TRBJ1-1	TGTGCCAGCAGTTACTCGAGGGCCGGTAGGGACACTGAAGCTTTCTTT	CASSYSRAGRDTEAFF
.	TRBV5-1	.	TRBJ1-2	TGCGCCAGCAGCTTGGTTGGAGGGGCCGTAAATGGCTACACCTTC	CASSLVGGAVNGYTF
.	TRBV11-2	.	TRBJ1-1	TGTGCCAGCAGCTTTTCCGTGAACACTGAAGCTTTCTTT	CASSFSVNTEAFF
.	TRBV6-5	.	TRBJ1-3	TGTGCCAGCAGTTATTGGGGGGGCGCATCTGGAAACACCATATATTTT	CASSYWGGASGNTIYF
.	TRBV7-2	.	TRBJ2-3	TGTGCCAGCAGCTTAGATCAGTGGCGGACGCAGTATTTT	CASSLDQWRTQYF
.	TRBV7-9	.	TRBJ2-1	TGTGCCAGCAGCTTAGGGGACTCCTCCCTCAATGAGCAGTTCTTC	CASSLGDSSLNEQFF
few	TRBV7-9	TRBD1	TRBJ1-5	TGTGCCAGCAGCTTAGGAGCGGGACAGGGACGAAATCAGCCCCAGCATTTT	CASSLGAGQGRNQPQHF
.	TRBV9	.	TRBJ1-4	TGTGCCAGCAGCGTAGGGGACGGCAATGAAAAACTGTTTTTT	CASSVGDGNEKLFF
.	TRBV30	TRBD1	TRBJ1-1	TGTGCCTGGGGGACAGGTCGGTGGAGGACTGAAGCTTTCTTT	CAWGTGRWRTEAFF
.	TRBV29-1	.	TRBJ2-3	TGCAGCGTTGTCGATGACACCGCCGGAGATACGCAGTATTTT	CSVVDDTAGDTQYF
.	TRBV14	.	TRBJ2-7	TGTGCCAGCAGCCCCCGGGACCGCTACGAGCAGTACTTC	CASSPRDRYEQYF
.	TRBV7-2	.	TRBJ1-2	TGTGCCAGCAGCCGAGACCGTAACTATGGCTACACCTTC	CASSRDRNYGYTF
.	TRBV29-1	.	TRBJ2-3	TGCAGCGTTACTCAAGCGAGCACAGATACGCAGTATTTT	CSVTQASTDTQYF
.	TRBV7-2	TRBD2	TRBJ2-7	TGTGCCAGCAGCTTGACTAGCGGATCCTACGAGCAGTACTTC	CASSLTSGSYEQYF
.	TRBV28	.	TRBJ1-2	TGTGCCAGCAGTAGGACAGACCTCTATGGCTACACCTTC	CASSRTDLYGYTF
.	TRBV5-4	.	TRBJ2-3	TGTGCCAGCAGCTTGTGGGGGTATTCGACTAGCACAGATACGCAGTATTTT	CASSLWGYSTSTDTQYF
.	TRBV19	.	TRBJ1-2	TGTGCCAGTAGTGCAGGACCGGGCGGGAGAGGCGGCTACACCTTC	CASSAGPGGRGGYTF
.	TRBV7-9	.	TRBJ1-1	TGTGCCGTACAGGGGAACACTGAAGCTTTCTTT	CAVQGNTEAFF
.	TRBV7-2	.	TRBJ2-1	TGTGCCAGCAGCCCTCGGGGCTCCCTAAATGAGCAGTTCTTC	CASSPRGSLNEQFF
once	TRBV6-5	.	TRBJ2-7	TGTGCCAGCAGTTACGCGGGCGCCTACGAGCAGTACTTC	CASSYAGAYEQYF